This T cell receptor (beta chain) was recorded in a study of cytomegalovirus exposure and HLA in healthy donors. Study as a whole: Counted in an early data release were 75 million to 85 million unique TCRs from HLA-typed donors. Most genotyped donors, 65% to 90% of roughly 400, had Caucasian-associated genetic ancestry.

Trimming removed 3 bases at V and 0 bases at J, with 11 bases between. This CDR3 region has 15 residues. CDR1 KGHSH and CDR2 LQKENI come from the germline V gene. PCR involved 60 Vbeta and 13 Jbeta primers. Authors' data handling: Later analysis identified 65 million to 80 million unique TCR beta chains, about 10 million shared. Profiled with immunoSEQ multiplex PCR; TCRdb holds only in-frame clones, not every one. V and J calls and clone size are those listed in that table; D and trimming were worked out from the DNA. The profile covers about 160,000 clones, with about four fifths appearing a single time and around 5% taken by the ten largest.

Sequenced material: PBMCs. This chain joins TRBV18 and TRBJ1-1; D is unresolved. This receptor was taken from a man in his thirties or forties in good health and CMV-seronegative. CDR3 sequence (DNA): TGTGCCAGCTCACCCCCCTCGGTTATGAACACTGAAGCTTTCTTT. This translates into CASSPPSVMNTEAFF. The whole variable domain, filled in from reference TRBV18 and TRBJ1-1, reads NAGVMQNPRHLVRRRGQEARLRCSPMKGHSHVYWYRQLPEEGLKFMVYLQKENIIDESGMPKERFSAEFPKEGPSILRIQQVVRGDSAAYFCASSPPSVMNTEAFFGQGTRLTVV.